This passage covers 8 T cell receptor beta chains from one sample sequenced in a study of cytomegalovirus exposure and HLA in healthy donors. PCR primers comprised 60 Vbeta and 13 Jbeta primers. TCRdb keeps only in-frame clones here, not all; method: immunoSEQ multiplex PCR. Of roughly 140,000 clones listed, approximately 80% are singletons. The source material was PBMCs. The receptors here all came from a female donor in good health and CMV-seronegative.

This chain joins TRBV4-2 and TRBJ2-7, with D possibly matching TRBD1 (6 bases). The CDR3 runs 16 residues. Germline V gene sequence: CDR1 LGHNA, CDR2 YNFKEQ. V gave up 4 bases and J gave up 2 bases, with 18 bases separating them. CDR3 DNA sequence: TGTGCCAGCAGCCCGGGTAAGGGTGACAGGCCCTACGAGCAGTACTTC. Amino acids: CASSPGKGDRPYEQYF.

The chain uses TRBV2 and TRBJ2-3; TRBD2 aligns across 12 bases. The CDR3 length is 15 residues. The V gene end was trimmed by 5 bases and the J gene end by 4 bases; junction bases not matched to a gene: 4. Per germline, CDR1 SNHLY and CDR2 FYNNEI. CDR3 protein: CASSRLAGVADTQYF. CDR3 in DNA: TGTGCCAGCAGTCGACTAGCGGGAGTTGCAGATACGCAGTATTTT.

This clone showed up just a few times. CDR3 coding DNA: TGTGCCACCCTCCATCCGGCGGGTGGCTCCTACGAGCAGTACTTC. Its protein is CATLHPAGGSYEQYF. This rearrangement joins TRBV27 to TRBJ2-7; the D gene is possibly TRBD2 (5 bases). The germline V gene has CDR1 MNHEY and CDR2 SMNVEV (reference sequence). This CDR3 is built from 15 residues. The germline V and J ends were trimmed by 10 bases and 0 bases, with 19 bases remaining between them.

The V and J genes are TRBV5-1 and TRBJ2-2; D is unclear. From germline, CDR1 is SGHRS and CDR2 YFSETQ. The CDR3 contains 15 residues. Trimming left V 1 base short and J 6 bases short, with 13 bases between. Here the CDR3 reads CASSLMGSMAGELFF. The CDR3 bases are TGCGCCAGCAGCTTGATGGGCTCGATGGCCGGGGAGCTGTTTTTT.

The chain combines TRBV9 with TRBJ1-2; 11 bases are a match to TRBD1. This CDR3 is 18 amino acids long. Germline V gives CDR1 SGDLS, CDR2 YYNGEE. The V gene end was trimmed by 4 bases and the J gene end by 0 bases; junction bases not matched to a gene: 11. The chain's CDR3 is CASSPLLDRGPTNYGYTF. CDR3 coding DNA: TGTGCCAGCAGCCCCCTCCTGGACAGGGGGCCTACTAACTATGGCTACACCTTC.

The chain has TRBV5-1 and TRBJ2-1; 8 nucleotides agree with TRBD2. The germline CDR1 and CDR2 sequences are SGHRS and YFSETQ. The junction had 5 bases not matched to a gene; V was cut back by 3 bases and J by 3 bases. CDR3 length: 15 amino acids. The CDR3 DNA follows: TGCGCCAGCAGCTCCGGGGGGGCCGTCTACAATGAGCAGTTCTTC. Amino acids: CASSSGGAVYNEQFF.

This clone was counted a single time. The V and J genes are TRBV4-1 and TRBJ1-4, with D unresolved. The germline V gene encodes CDR1 MGHRA and CDR2 YSYEKL. The V and J ends lost 6 bases and 7 bases respectively, with 18 bases between them. This CDR3 has 15 residues. CDR3 in DNA: TGCGCCAGCAGATCTCTGGTGTGGAGTTCTGAAAAACTGTTTTTT. Translated, it gives CASRSLVWSSEKLFF.

This chain uses TRBV4-1 with TRBJ2-1; 10 bases agree with TRBD2. The CDR3 contains 13 residues. The V segment lost 1 base and the J segment 10 bases; nucleotides outside the gene matches: 1. Looked up from germline, CDR1 is MGHRA and CDR2 is YSYEKL. CDR3 sequence reads: CASSQALAGEQFF. The CDR3 nucleotides are TGCGCCAGCAGCCAAGCACTAGCGGGGGAGCAGTTCTTC.